This T cell receptor (beta chain) originates from a study of regulatory T cells in long-lasting Graves disease. The time point: newly diagnosed GD, antithyroid drugs for less than 3 months. The authors made the TCR library using RNA they extracted from PBMCs. Overall study results and limits: More public clonotypes were shared by persistent patients (2,741) than by new patients (about 970). The study found TRBV28, TRBJ1-2 and TRBJ2-5 favored in persistent disease.

The sample holds a few counts of this clonotype. Antigen specificity is unknown. HTBI primers from iRepertoire and Arm-PCR of CDR3 regions yielded the TCR beta libraries. TCRdb re-called the multiplex PCR reads with MiXCR, one entry per CDR3 protein. The profile shows 520,000 or so distinct CDR3 sequences, around 11% of them singletons. Trimming shortened V by 3 bases and J by 9 bases, and 15 bases separated the two germline ends. The CDR3 consists of 14 residues. CDR1 is LNHDA and CDR2 is SQIVND in the germline V gene (reference sequence). This sample also belongs to another study, concerning T cells in Graves' hyperthyroidism and ophthalmopathy. From that report: Stable hyperthyroidism: no ophthalmopathy progression over 18 months of follow-up. In blood, most of the thyroid clonotypes expanded above 0.001 were also present.

The chain is built from TRBV19 and TRBJ2-1; a possible D gene is TRBD2 (5 bases). The source of this sequence is a young woman with Graves disease. The sample consisted of peripheral blood mononuclear cells (PBMCs), taken at new diagnosis, from a patient treated with antithyroid drugs. The CDR3, as DNA: TGTGCCAGTAGTATCCCCCGGGGAGCCGGTGAGCAGTTCTTC. Translation: CASSIPRGAGEQFF.